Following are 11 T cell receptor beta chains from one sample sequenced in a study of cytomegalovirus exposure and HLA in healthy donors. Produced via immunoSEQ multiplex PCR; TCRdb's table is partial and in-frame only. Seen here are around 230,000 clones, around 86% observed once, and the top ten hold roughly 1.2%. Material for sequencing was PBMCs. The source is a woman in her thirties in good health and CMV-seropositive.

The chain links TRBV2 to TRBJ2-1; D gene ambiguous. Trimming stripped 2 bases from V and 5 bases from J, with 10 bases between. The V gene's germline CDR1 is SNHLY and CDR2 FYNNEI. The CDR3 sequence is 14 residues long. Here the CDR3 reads CASSEWAPHNEQFF. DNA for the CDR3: TGTGCCAGCAGTGAATGGGCTCCACACAATGAGCAGTTCTTC.

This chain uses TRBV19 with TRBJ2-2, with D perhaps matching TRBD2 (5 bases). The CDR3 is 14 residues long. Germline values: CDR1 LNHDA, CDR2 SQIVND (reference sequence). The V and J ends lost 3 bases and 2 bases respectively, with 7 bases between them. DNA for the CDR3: TGTGCCAGTAGTATTGGAGGAAACACCGGGGAGCTGTTTTTT. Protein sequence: CASSIGGNTGELFF.

CDR3 amino acids: CALRGRGLDTGELFF. The CDR3 DNA reads TGTGCCCTTCGCGGCAGGGGGCTCGACACCGGGGAGCTGTTTTTT. The V gene is TRBV6-1, the J gene TRBJ2-2; 8 nucleotides line up with TRBD1. The CDR3 is 15 amino acids. The V gene's germline CDR1 is MNHNS and CDR2 SASEGT. The V and J ends lost 11 bases and 3 bases, in that order; junction bases with no gene match: 11.

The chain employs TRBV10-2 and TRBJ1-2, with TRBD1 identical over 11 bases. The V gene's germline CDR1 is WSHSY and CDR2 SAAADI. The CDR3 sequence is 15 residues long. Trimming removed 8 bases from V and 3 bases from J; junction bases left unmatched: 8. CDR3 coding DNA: TGCGCCAGCGCGGCCGGGACAGGGGGTCACTATGGCTACACCTTC. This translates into CASAAGTGGHYGYTF.

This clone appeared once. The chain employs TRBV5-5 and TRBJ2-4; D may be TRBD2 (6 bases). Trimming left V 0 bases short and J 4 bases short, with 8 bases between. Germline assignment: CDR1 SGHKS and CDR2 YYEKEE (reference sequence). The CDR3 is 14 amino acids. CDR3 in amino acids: CASSLGGTKNIQYF. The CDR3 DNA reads TGTGCCAGCAGCTTGGGGGGGACTAAAAACATTCAGTACTTC.

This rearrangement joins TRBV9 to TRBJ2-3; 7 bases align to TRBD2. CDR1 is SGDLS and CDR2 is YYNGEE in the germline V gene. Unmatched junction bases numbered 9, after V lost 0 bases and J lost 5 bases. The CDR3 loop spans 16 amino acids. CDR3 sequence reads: CASSVEKVLAGDTQYF. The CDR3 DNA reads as TGTGCCAGCAGCGTAGAAAAGGTGTTAGCGGGAGATACGCAGTATTTT.

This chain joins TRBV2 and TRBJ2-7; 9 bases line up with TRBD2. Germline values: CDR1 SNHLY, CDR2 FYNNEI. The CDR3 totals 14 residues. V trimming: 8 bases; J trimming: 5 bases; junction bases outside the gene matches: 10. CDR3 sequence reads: CASRPGLASHEQYF. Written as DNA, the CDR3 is TGTGCCAGCCGCCCGGGACTAGCTAGCCACGAGCAGTACTTC.

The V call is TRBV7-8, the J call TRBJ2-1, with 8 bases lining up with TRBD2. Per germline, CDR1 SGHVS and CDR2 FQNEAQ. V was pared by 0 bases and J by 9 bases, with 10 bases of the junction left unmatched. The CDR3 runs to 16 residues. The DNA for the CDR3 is TGTGCCAGCAGCTTAGCGCGGGTAGCGGGAAGGGGTGAGCAGTTCTTC. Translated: CASSLARVAGRGEQFF.

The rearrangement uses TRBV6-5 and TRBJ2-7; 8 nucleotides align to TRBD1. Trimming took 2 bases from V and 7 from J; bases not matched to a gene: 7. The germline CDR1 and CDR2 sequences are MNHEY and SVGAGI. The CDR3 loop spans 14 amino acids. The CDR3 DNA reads TGTGCCAGCAGTTACGGTCAGGGGGCGGGAGAGCAGTACTTC. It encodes CASSYGQGAGEQYF.

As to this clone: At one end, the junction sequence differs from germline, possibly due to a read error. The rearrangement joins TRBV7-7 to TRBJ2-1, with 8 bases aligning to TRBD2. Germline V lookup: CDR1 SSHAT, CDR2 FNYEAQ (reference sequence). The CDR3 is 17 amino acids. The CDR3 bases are TGTGCTAGCAGCTTAGGACCCGGGACTAGTACAAACAATGAGCAGTTCTTC. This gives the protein CASSLGPGTSTNNEQFF.

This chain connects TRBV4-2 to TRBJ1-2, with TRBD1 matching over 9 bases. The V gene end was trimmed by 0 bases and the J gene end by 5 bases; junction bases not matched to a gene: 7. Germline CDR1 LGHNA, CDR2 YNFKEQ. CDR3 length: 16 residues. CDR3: CASSQEPTGTGYGYTF. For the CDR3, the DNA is TGTGCCAGCAGCCAAGAACCTACCGGGACAGGGTATGGCTACACCTTC.